These 21 T cell receptor beta chains originate from one sample sequenced in a study of cytomegalovirus exposure and HLA in healthy donors. Primers: 60 Vbeta forward and 13 Jbeta reverse. Method: immunoSEQ multiplex PCR; TCRdb's copy keeps in-frame clones and lacks some. The sample lists about 250,000 clones, over 75% occurring once. Material for sequencing was PBMCs. All receptors derive from a boy aged 5-17 years in good health and CMV-seronegative.

V usage is TRBV25-1 and J usage is TRBJ2-1, with TRBD2 as a possible D gene (5 bases). Trimming stripped 4 bases from V and 6 bases from J, with 16 bases between. This CDR3 is built from 15 residues. Germline V gene sequence: CDR1 MGHDK, CDR2 SYGVNS. The CDR3 sequence: CASSGEGSYSNEQFF. CDR3 bases: TGTGCCAGCAGTGGTGAGGGATCATATTCCAATGAGCAGTTCTTC.

The chain combines TRBV30 with TRBJ2-3, with TRBD1 identical over 8 bases. The length of the CDR3 is 15 residues. The germline V gene has CDR1 GTSNPN and CDR2 SVGIG (reference sequence). The junction had 8 bases not matched to a gene; V was cut back by 2 bases and J by 4 bases. CDR3 sequence (DNA): TGTGCCTGGAGTTCGGGGCAGGGGGCTGCAGATACGCAGTATTTT. It encodes CAWSSGQGAADTQYF. Complete variable domain (other parts from reference TRBV30 and TRBJ2-3): SQTIHQWPATLVQPVGSPLSLECTVEGTSNPNLYWYRQAAGRGLQLLFYSVGIGQISSEVPQNLSASRPQDRQFILSSKKLLLSDSGFYLCAWSSGQGAADTQYFGPGTRLTVL.

This chain uses TRBV5-1 with TRBJ2-3; 13 bases match TRBD2. The V segment lost 2 bases and the J segment 1 base; nucleotides outside the gene matches: 7. The CDR3 totals 18 residues. Germline-derived CDR1 and CDR2 are SGHRS and YFSETQ. CDR3 protein: CASSFGLAGAIRTDTQYF. The CDR3 DNA sequence: TGCGCCAGCAGCTTTGGACTAGCGGGGGCCATACGCACAGATACGCAGTATTTT.

The chain has TRBV5-4 and TRBJ1-1; 7 bases match TRBD1. V lost 1 base to trimming and J lost 3 bases; unmatched junction nucleotides: 6. Germline CDR1 SGHNT, CDR2 YYREEE (reference sequence). CDR3 length: 15 amino acids. The CDR3 here is CASSLPTGLDTEAFF. The CDR3, as DNA: TGTGCCAGCAGCTTGCCGACAGGGTTGGACACTGAAGCTTTCTTT.

This clone was counted once. The rearrangement uses TRBV5-4 and TRBJ2-5; 8 bases align to TRBD1. The better agreement between TRBJ2-7 and the DNA end casts doubt on the J call. Germline assignment: CDR1 SGHNT and CDR2 YYREEE (reference sequence). This CDR3 contains 15 residues. CDR3: CASSYAQTGAYEQYF. In nucleotides, the CDR3 is TGTGCCAGCAGCTACGCCCAGACAGGGGCCTACGAGCAGTACTTC.

This clone turned up a few times. The chain employs TRBV7-9 and TRBJ1-2; possibly TRBD1 for D (6 bases). This CDR3 contains 16 residues. V lost 5 bases and J 5 bases, leaving 21 bases between the germline ends. CDR1 and CDR2 from the germline V gene are SEHNR and FQNEAQ (reference sequence). The CDR3 spells CASSIRQARSAYGYTF. The CDR3 DNA reads as TGTGCCAGCAGCATTCGACAGGCCCGGTCGGCGTATGGCTACACCTTC.

The CDR3 nucleotides are TGTGCCAGTAGCCGTGACGGGACTAGTGGCTACGAGCAGTACTTC. Its protein product is CASSRDGTSGYEQYF. The V call is TRBV19, the J call TRBJ2-7, with 8 bases identical to TRBD2. This CDR3 spans 15 amino acids. Trimming at V came to 6 bases and at J to 3 bases, leaving 10 bases not matched to a gene. The germline V gene has CDR1 LNHDA and CDR2 SQIVND (reference sequence).

The chain combines TRBV2 with TRBJ1-2; possible D gene TRBD1, 5 bases. This CDR3 spans 15 amino acids. CDR1 and CDR2 (germline): SNHLY, FYNNEI. Deletions cut 3 bases from V and 0 bases from J, with 11 bases between. The chain's CDR3 is CASSDQGRSNYGYTF. As DNA, the CDR3 is TGTGCCAGCAGTGATCAGGGCAGATCTAACTATGGCTACACCTTC.

This clone came up a few times. The chain couples TRBV2 to TRBJ1-1; 7 nucleotides line up with TRBD1. Germline CDR1 reads SNHLY; CDR2 reads FYNNEI. The CDR3 extends over 14 amino acids. Trimming removed 0 bases from V and 6 bases from J; junction bases left unmatched: 4. CDR3 region: CASSEAWQGAEAFF. The CDR3, as DNA: TGTGCCAGCAGTGAAGCCTGGCAGGGGGCTGAAGCTTTCTTT.

V gene TRBV16 combines with J gene TRBJ1-2, with a possible D match to TRBD1 (6 bases). The CDR3 length is 18 residues. With 1 base removed from V and 3 bases from J, the gap between germline ends came to 21 bases. The germline V gene encodes CDR1 KGHSY and CDR2 FQNENV. The CDR3 nucleotides are TGTGCCAGCAGCCAATACGGCAGGGGAGGGGGTATGGACTATGGCTACACCTTC. This encodes CASSQYGRGGGMDYGYTF.

This clone has just a few counts. The V call is TRBV6-5, the J call TRBJ1-2; D is unclear. Germline V gene sequence: CDR1 MNHEY, CDR2 SVGAGI. The CDR3 covers 13 residues. The V gene lost 5 bases and the J gene lost 7 bases, with 14 bases spanning the gap. The CDR3 nucleotides read TGTGCCAGCAGTGAAGTATCGGGTCCTGGCTACACCTTC. This encodes CASSEVSGPGYTF.

The CDR3 nucleotides are TGTGCCAGCAGTTATATACCGGGACAAGATGGTGAAGCTTTCTTT. Residues: CASSYIPGQDGEAFF. V gene TRBV5-6 combines with J gene TRBJ1-1; weak D call: TRBD1 (6 bases). Trimming removed 5 bases at V and 7 bases at J, with 21 bases between. The CDR3 is made up of 15 amino acids. Germline CDR1 reads SGHDT; CDR2 reads YYEEEE.

V usage is TRBV6-5 and J usage is TRBJ2-1; TRBD2 matches at 10 bases. V lost 10 bases, J lost 7 bases, and 10 bases stayed unmatched. Germline V gives CDR1 MNHEY, CDR2 SVGAGI. The CDR3 runs to 14 residues. The CDR3, as DNA: TGTGCCACCTCCCCTAGCGGGAGTGGTAATGAGCAGTTCTTC. Residues: CATSPSGSGNEQFF.

Here the CDR3 reads CASSQGTNQPQHF. In nucleotides, the CDR3 is TGTGCCAGCAGCCAGGGTACTAATCAGCCCCAGCATTTT. The chain is built from TRBV5-4 and TRBJ1-5; a possible D gene is TRBD1 (5 bases). The CDR3 extends over 13 amino acids. Germline assignment: CDR1 SGHNT and CDR2 YYREEE (reference sequence). The V end was cut by 4 bases, the J end by 4 bases, with 9 bases between.

On this clone itself: The sample contains more than one DNA sequence encoding this CDR3. CDR3 sequence: CASSLAGREQYF. DNA of the CDR3: TGTGCCAGCAGCTTAGCGGGGCGCGAGCAGTACTTC. This chain uses TRBV7-2 with TRBJ2-7, with a tentative D call TRBD1 (5 bases). Per germline, CDR1 SGHTA and CDR2 FQGNSA. V was pared by 0 bases and J by 6 bases, with 6 bases between. The CDR3 is 12 residues long.

V is TRBV7-9 and J is TRBJ1-2; 7 bases align to TRBD1. After removal of 3 bases from V and 4 bases from J, the junction contained 8 bases not matched to a gene. The germline V gene has CDR1 SEHNR and CDR2 FQNEAQ (reference sequence). The CDR3 is 15 amino acids. Here the CDR3 DNA reads TGTGCCAGCAGCTTTGGGGACAGCCCAAGCTATGGCTACACCTTC. Residues: CASSFGDSPSYGYTF.

Only a few counts were recorded for this clone. The chain couples TRBV19 to TRBJ1-6; a possible D gene is TRBD1 (6 bases). Germline values: CDR1 LNHDA, CDR2 SQIVND (reference sequence). The CDR3 runs 13 residues. V lost 7 bases and J 7 bases, leaving 11 bases between the germline ends. The CDR3 sequence: CASTGQPNSPLHF. The CDR3 DNA follows: TGTGCCAGTACCGGACAGCCCAATTCACCCCTCCACTTT.

This clone was counted between two and nine times. The chain links TRBV6-1 to TRBJ1-5; 8 bases agree with TRBD1. V gave up 6 bases and J gave up 6 bases; unmatched junction bases: 7. The CDR3 covers 14 residues. The germline V gene has CDR1 MNHNS and CDR2 SASEGT. CDR3 bases: TGTGCCAGCAGCTTGGACAGGGACGGTCAGCCCCAGCATTTT. Protein: CASSLDRDGQPQHF.

In its sample, this clone was seen once. This chain links TRBV4-2 with TRBJ2-3; 10 nucleotides align to TRBD2. Germline trimming cut 0 bases from V and 1 base from J; bases unmatched to any gene: 4. Germline values: CDR1 LGHNA, CDR2 YNFKEQ. The CDR3 is 17 residues long. DNA of the CDR3: TGTGCCAGCAGCCAAGATGCTCTAGCGGGGGGCACAGATACGCAGTATTTT. Encoded protein: CASSQDALAGGTDTQYF.

A few counts support this clone. The chain has TRBV6-5 and TRBJ1-5; TRBD1 is a possible D gene (6 bases). This CDR3 is 13 amino acids long. Germline values: CDR1 MNHEY, CDR2 SVGAGI. V was pared by 6 bases and J by 7 bases, with 13 bases between. CDR3 residues: CASRETGRQPQHF. CDR3 coding DNA: TGTGCCAGCAGGGAAACAGGGCGCCAGCCCCAGCATTTT.

The chain has TRBV5-1 and TRBJ1-4, with TRBD1 matching over 9 bases. The CDR3 length is 15 residues. The V gene end was trimmed by 4 bases and the J gene end by 7 bases; junction bases not matched to a gene: 8. Germline V gene sequence: CDR1 SGHRS, CDR2 YFSETQ. CDR3 DNA: TGCGCCAGCAGCCCAAACAGGGGGCGAGGTGAAAAACTGTTTTTT. Translating gives CASSPNRGRGEKLFF.